This passage covers 14 T cell receptor beta chains from one sample sequenced in a study of shared clonotypes between healthy human individuals. Libraries were prepared by immunoSEQ multiplex PCR; TCRdb keeps only in-frame clonotypes and omits some of them. Among 90,000 to 150,000 clones, 55% to 70% were seen once, and the ten largest hold roughly 24%. Input material: memory CD8+ T cells sorted from blood. The subset here: CD45RO+ cells pooled with CCR7-negative TemRA cells. These receptors all come from a woman aged 25 to 39 in good health.

This clone occurred a few times. The chain joins TRBV6-4 to TRBJ1-5; the D is unclear. Germline CDR1 reads MRHNA; CDR2 reads SNTAGT. The CDR3 is 13 amino acids. The V gene lost 3 bases and the J gene lost 3 bases, with 6 bases spanning the gap. The CDR3 coding sequence is TGTGCCAGCAGTGAAAGATCCAATCAGCCCCAGCATTTT. Translated, it gives CASSERSNQPQHF.

The V call is TRBV7-6, the J call TRBJ2-1; either TRBD1 or TRBD2 may fit D (5 bases each). Germline loops: CDR1 SGHVS, CDR2 FNYEAQ. The CDR3 loop spans 14 amino acids. V was clipped by 4 bases and J by 8 bases, with 15 bases between them. Here the CDR3 DNA reads TGTGCCAGCAGCTCAATGGGGGAGTTCGATGAGCAGTTCTTC. Translating gives CASSSMGEFDEQFF.

The CDR3 region is CASSGGTSGEHTDTQYF. The CDR3 nucleotides are TGTGCCAGCAGTGGTGGGACTAGCGGGGAACACACAGATACGCAGTATTTT. J is TRBJ2-3 and V is TRBV25-1, with 13 bases lining up with TRBD2. There are 17 residues in the CDR3. J lost 2 bases, V lost 4 bases, and 6 bases had no gene match. The germline CDR1 and CDR2 sequences are MGHDK and SYGVNS.

The chain links TRBV7-9 to TRBJ2-3; TRBD1 aligns across 7 bases. Germline assignment: CDR1 SEHNR and CDR2 FQNEAQ (reference sequence). CDR3 length: 14 residues. Trimming cost V 3 bases and J 5 bases; bases outside gene matches: 5. The CDR3: CASSLGTVGDTQYF. CDR3 in DNA: TGTGCCAGCAGCTTGGGGACAGTCGGAGATACGCAGTATTTT.

The V gene is TRBV5-8, the J gene TRBJ1-2, with D possibly TRBD1 on 6 matching bases. Germline values: CDR1 SGHTS, CDR2 YDEGEE. Trimming removed 7 bases from V and 6 bases from J, with 13 bases in between. The CDR3 runs to 12 residues. The CDR3 is CASQQGLNGYTF. The CDR3 DNA reads as TGTGCCAGCCAACAGGGCTTAAATGGCTACACCTTC.

The chain recombines TRBV7-3 with TRBJ2-7; TRBD2 is a possible D gene (5 bases). The V gene's germline CDR1 is SGHTA and CDR2 FQGTGA. With 5 bases removed from V and 0 bases from J, the gap between germline ends came to 11 bases. The CDR3 is 14 residues long. The CDR3 region is CASSPSGSSYEQYF. The DNA of the CDR3 is TGTGCCAGCAGCCCAAGTGGGAGCTCCTACGAGCAGTACTTC.

This clone was detected many times. Other DNA sequences in the same sample also yield this CDR3. The V and J genes are TRBV6-4 and TRBJ2-1; 8 positions agree with TRBD2. Germline V gene lookup returns CDR1 MRHNA and CDR2 SNTAGT. The CDR3 has 15 residues. Trimming removed 4 bases from V and 0 bases from J; junction bases left unmatched: 2. The CDR3 sequence is CASSVAGGSYNEQFF. Written as DNA, the CDR3 is TGTGCCAGCAGTGTTGCGGGGGGCTCCTACAATGAGCAGTTCTTC.

The table lists this clone with a few counts. The sample has other DNA sequences that encode this CDR3 too. This chain uses TRBV19 with TRBJ1-5; D is perhaps TRBD1 (5 bases). CDR3 length equals 13 residues. The germline V gene encodes CDR1 LNHDA and CDR2 SQIVND (reference sequence). Trimming pared 6 bases from V and 1 base from J, leaving 7 bases between. CDR3 bases: TGTGCCAGTAGGTGGGACAGCAATCAGCCCCAGCATTTT. Amino acid sequence: CASRWDSNQPQHF.

The chain uses TRBV29-1 and TRBJ2-7, with D perhaps TRBD1 (7 bases). The CDR3 is 15 amino acids. CDR1 is SQVTM, CDR2 ANQGSEA, per germline. V lost 6 bases to trimming and J lost 4 bases, with 22 bases between them. This chain's CDR3 is CSVTGRGARGYEQYF. The CDR3 nucleotides read TGCAGCGTAACCGGCAGGGGGGCGCGTGGGTACGAGCAGTACTTC.

This clone was counted between two and nine times. The chain combines TRBV6-4 with TRBJ2-2; 8 nucleotides agree with TRBD2. Germline V lookup: CDR1 MRHNA, CDR2 SNTAGT. V lost 7 bases, J lost 3 bases, and 7 bases stayed unmatched. This CDR3 contains 15 residues. CDR3 DNA: TGTGCCAGCACCCCCGGGGGGGTCGACACCGGGGAGCTGTTTTTT. Translation: CASTPGGVDTGELFF.

V is TRBV11-2 and J is TRBJ2-1; D is unclear. Germline V CDR1 and CDR2: SGHAT, FQNNGV. The CDR3 has 13 residues. Trimming took 5 bases from V and 7 from J, leaving 12 bases between them. The CDR3 DNA reads as TGTGCCAGCAGCCGTGGGCTCGGGAATGAGCAGTTCTTC. Amino acids: CASSRGLGNEQFF.

The chain couples TRBV27 to TRBJ2-2; D not resolved. The V gene's germline CDR1 is MNHEY and CDR2 SMNVEV (reference sequence). The CDR3 runs 19 residues. V was shortened by 0 bases and J by 3 bases, with 20 bases between the two germline ends. The CDR3 DNA reads as TGTGCCAGCAGTTTATCCACAGTCCGGTTTGTAGAGGACACCGGGGAGCTGTTTTTT. The encoded protein is CASSLSTVRFVEDTGELFF.

The CDR3 reads CASSLSYRRGAPALEPQHF. The CDR3 DNA reads as TGTGCCAGCAGCTTATCCTACCGCCGGGGGGCCCCCGCACTGGAGCCCCAGCATTTT. This rearrangement joins TRBV7-9 to TRBJ1-5, with D tentatively TRBD1 (6 bases). Trimming left V 2 bases short and J 8 bases short, with 28 bases between. Germline loops: CDR1 SEHNR, CDR2 FQNEAQ (reference sequence). The CDR3 length is 19 residues.

This clone was seen repeatedly, ten times or more. The chain has TRBV6-5 and TRBJ1-1, with 8 positions matching TRBD1. The CDR3 sequence is 16 residues long. Germline V gives CDR1 MNHEY, CDR2 SVGAGI. V shed 1 base, J shed 0 bases, and the junction held 4 bases outside the gene matches. The CDR3 coding sequence is TGTGCCAGCAGTTACTTGGCAGGGGGCTTGAACACTGAAGCTTTCTTT. It translates to CASSYLAGGLNTEAFF.